This TCR beta chain stems from a study of cytomegalovirus exposure and HLA in healthy donors. The CDR3 extends over 15 amino acids. Germline V gene sequence: CDR1 KGHSH, CDR2 LQKENI. With 4 bases clipped from V and 1 base from J, the junction kept 6 bases outside the gene matches. PCR primers comprised 60 Vbeta and 13 Jbeta primers. The data were produced by immunoSEQ multiplex PCR, yet TCRdb's version contains in-frame clones alone and is incomplete. This sample has roughly 200,000 clones; about 86% occur once, and the top ten carry around 0.3%. This TCR was recovered from a woman in her thirties in good health and CMV-seronegative. The chain joins TRBV18 to TRBJ2-5; 7 positions match TRBD2. The material sequenced was PBMCs. Here the CDR3 reads CASSRGGVRQETQYF. For the CDR3, the DNA is TGTGCCAGCTCACGGGGGGGAGTTCGCCAAGAGACCCAGTACTTC. The entire variable domain, with the rest obtained from reference TRBV18 and TRBJ2-5, is as follows: NAGVMQNPRHLVRRRGQEARLRCSPMKGHSHVYWYRQLPEEGLKFMVYLQKENIIDESGMPKERFSAEFPKEGPSILRIQQVVRGDSAAYFCASSRGGVRQETQYFGPGTRLLVL.